The source of this TCR beta chain is a study of CD4 T cells in relation to SARS-CoV-2 and coronaviruses. Study-wide findings and caveats: The cross-reactivity analysis covered only spike protein, not other viral proteins.

The protocol was immunoSEQ multiplex PCR, while the TCRdb copy is restricted to in-frame clones and leaves out a portion. The sample contains about 55,000 clones, just over 85% of which appear only once. The length of the CDR3 is 13 residues. Germline lookup yields CDR1 SQVTM and CDR2 ANQGSEA. Trimming removed 3 bases at V and 8 bases at J, with 13 bases between. To note about this clone: Its target is unknown.

CD4+ T cells from unexposed donors were obtained before the COVID-19 pandemic (2011-2018). The receptor was derived from a human donor in good health. Sequencing was done on a sample of memory CD4+ T cells from PBMCs. The V and J genes are TRBV29-1 and TRBJ1-4, with unresolved D. In DNA, the CDR3 is TGCAGCGTTGAGAGTTATGTTGGAGAAAAACTGTTTTTT. This sequence encodes CSVESYVGEKLFF.